The rows below give T cell receptor beta chains drawn from one sample of a study of immune evolution from preneoplasia to lung adenocarcinoma. Method: immunoSEQ multiplex PCR; TCRdb's copy keeps in-frame clones and lacks some. This sample yields 9,500 to 13,000 clones, of which 82% are seen a single time; about 1.7% belongs to the top ten. Sequencing was performed on FFPE minimally invasive lung adenocarcinoma tissue. The source of these receptors is a person aged 70 to 85 with lung adenocarcinoma. Both conserved end residues are trimmed from each CDR3. Fields, in order: V gene, J gene, CDR3 length, CDR3 protein.

v_call: TRBV11-2; j_call: TRBJ2-7; cdr3_length: 13; cdr3_aa: ASSLVQGVPYEQY
v_call: TRBV19; j_call: TRBJ1-6; cdr3_length: 10; cdr3_aa: ASSIGNSPLH
v_call: TRBV2; j_call: TRBJ2-7; cdr3_length: 15; cdr3_aa: ASSAPSRGRGGYEQY
v_call: TRBV15; j_call: TRBJ1-2; cdr3_length: 13; cdr3_aa: ATSRDTLLPMGYT
v_call: TRBV7-6; j_call: TRBJ2-2; cdr3_length: 14; cdr3_aa: ASSLGLAGGSGELF
v_call: TRBV28; j_call: TRBJ1-2; cdr3_length: 11; cdr3_aa: ASSLNRGYGYT
v_call: TRBV11-2; j_call: TRBJ2-1; cdr3_length: 10; cdr3_aa: ASSPGSGAEF
v_call: TRBV6-1; j_call: TRBJ1-1; cdr3_length: 11; cdr3_aa: ASSGWGGTEAF
v_call: TRBV6-5; j_call: TRBJ1-2; cdr3_length: 11; cdr3_aa: ASSYDRDYGYT
v_call: TRBV7-9; j_call: TRBJ2-7; cdr3_length: 13; cdr3_aa: ASSLGRGTTYEQY
v_call: TRBV5-1; j_call: TRBJ1-4; cdr3_length: 13; cdr3_aa: ASSSLGGRNEKLF
v_call: TRBV19; j_call: TRBJ1-2; cdr3_length: 10; cdr3_aa: ASSMMGRGYT
v_call: TRBV11-2; j_call: TRBJ2-2; cdr3_length: 12; cdr3_aa: ASSPGPYTGELF
v_call: TRBV27; j_call: TRBJ2-7; cdr3_length: 12; cdr3_aa: ASSTGQGFHEQY
v_call: TRBV28; j_call: TRBJ2-7; cdr3_length: 11; cdr3_aa: ASIPTGGYEQY